Below, 8 T cell receptor beta chains from the same sample are listed, as sequenced in a study of T cell changes during pregnancy in multiple sclerosis. Assay: immunoSEQ multiplex PCR; the TCRdb copy retains only in-frame clones and omits some. The sample lists about 120,000 clones, under 95% seen once, with 6% to 7% in the top ten. This material consisted of peripheral blood, taken before pregnancy. These receptors were collected from a female donor with multiple sclerosis, enrolled in a pregnancy study.

V and J are TRBV18 and TRBJ1-3, with TRBD1 identical over 7 bases. CDR3 size: 14 residues. V lost 3 bases, J lost 4 bases, and 3 bases stayed unmatched. Germline CDR1 is KGHSH and CDR2 is LQKENI. The CDR3 coding sequence is TGTGCCAGCTCACCGACAGGGCGGGGAAACACCATATATTTT. This encodes CASSPTGRGNTIYF. The full variable domain, completed using reference TRBV18 and TRBJ1-3, is NAGVMQNPRHLVRRRGQEARLRCSPMKGHSHVYWYRQLPEEGLKFMVYLQKENIIDESGMPKERFSAEFPKEGPSILRIQQVVRGDSAAYFCASSPTGRGNTIYFGEGSWLTVV.

CDR3 nucleotide sequence: TGTGCCAGCTCACCACGGGGGGGGCGAAACACCGGGGAGCTGTTTTTT. Amino acid sequence: CASSPRGGRNTGELFF. The J gene is TRBJ2-2, the V gene TRBV18; D perhaps matches TRBD2 (7 bases). Trimming stripped 1 base from V and 2 bases from J, with 11 bases between. Germline CDR1 is KGHSH and CDR2 is LQKENI. The CDR3 is 16 amino acids.

The chain carries TRBV30 and TRBJ1-5, with 7 positions matching TRBD1. The CDR3 is 12 amino acids. After removal of 2 bases from V and 7 bases from J, the junction contained 2 bases not matched to a gene. CDR1 GTSNPN and CDR2 SVGIG come from the germline V gene (reference sequence). As DNA, the CDR3 is TGTGCCTGGAGTCAAGGGGGCCAGCCCCAGCATTTT. As protein: CAWSQGGQPQHF.

V is TRBV7-2 and J is TRBJ1-1; maybe TRBD1 (5 bases). This CDR3 has 16 amino acids. CDR1 is SGHTA, CDR2 FQGNSA, per germline. Trimming left V 4 bases short and J 2 bases short, with 17 bases between. CDR3 sequence (DNA): TGTGCCAGCAGCTCTCCGACAGCCTCGACAAACACTGAAGCTTTCTTT. It is translated as CASSSPTASTNTEAFF. Variable domain in full (rest from reference TRBV7-2 and TRBJ1-1): GAGVSQSPSNKVTEKGKDVELRCDPISGHTALYWYRQSLGQGLEFLIYFQGNSAPDKSGLPSDRFSAERTGGSVSTLTIQRTQQEDSAVYLCASSSPTASTNTEAFFGQGTRLTVV.

The chain carries TRBV6-5 and TRBJ2-7; 7 bases are a match to TRBD1. Trimming at V came to 5 bases and at J to 2 bases, leaving 9 bases not matched to a gene. The germline V gene encodes CDR1 MNHEY and CDR2 SVGAGI. This CDR3 spans 15 amino acids. CDR3 in DNA: TGTGCCAGCAGTCCGGGACAGACTCAAACCTACGAGCAGTACTTC. Translating it yields CASSPGQTQTYEQYF.

The genes are TRBV2 and TRBJ2-7; 9 positions match TRBD2. Trimming at V came to 6 bases and at J to 4 bases, leaving 7 bases not matched to a gene. Germline values: CDR1 SNHLY, CDR2 FYNNEI. The CDR3 totals 14 residues. CDR3 residues: CASSRAGGKYEQYF. In DNA form, the CDR3 reads TGTGCCAGCAGCCGGGCGGGAGGGAAGTACGAGCAGTACTTC.

The V and J genes are TRBV5-1 and TRBJ2-2; D possibly corresponds to TRBD2 (5 bases). The V end was cut by 3 bases, the J end by 8 bases, with 14 bases between. The germline V gene encodes CDR1 SGHRS and CDR2 YFSETQ. The CDR3 is 14 residues long. DNA for the CDR3: TGCGCCAGCAGCTCCGGACTGACTTCAGGGGAGCTGTTTTTT. This sequence encodes CASSSGLTSGELFF.

The J gene is TRBJ1-1, the V gene TRBV6-6; D is possibly TRBD1 (5 bases). This CDR3 has 15 residues. V was pared by 7 bases and J by 0 bases, with 15 bases between. In germline, CDR1 is MNHNY, CDR2 SVGAGI (reference sequence). The CDR3 DNA is TGTGCCAGCACCATTTCACAGGCGTTGAACACTGAAGCTTTCTTT. It codes for CASTISQALNTEAFF.